Listed below are T cell receptor beta chains from one sample, sequenced in a study of blood T cell repertoires in COVID-19. Libraries were prepared by immunoSEQ multiplex PCR; TCRdb keeps only in-frame clonotypes and omits some of them. The sample carries roughly 200,000 clones, about 86% recorded once. Specimen: PBMCs or T cells enriched from blood (not recorded which). The receptor source for this set is a woman aged 50 to 60 in a cohort exposed to, infected with or recovered from COVID-19 (not recorded which). The CDR3 runs from the conserved cysteine through the conserved F or W. The D gene is left open where the match is weak. A row's size may be missing; if present it is once, few, many or a size class.

TRBJ1-1 . TRBD1 TRBV3-1/TRBV3-2 TGTGCCAGCAGCCACGCCCTGAGGGGGCTGAACACTGAAGCTTTCTTT CASSHALRGLNTEAFF
TRBJ2-1 . TRBD2 TRBV14 TGTGCCAGCAGCTCTTTAGCGGGGAGTCGTGGCGGAGAGCAGTTCTTC CASSSLAGSRGGEQFF
TRBJ2-1 . . TRBV5-1 TGCGCCAGCAGCTTGGTTAGCGGCCCGTACAATGAGCAGTTCTTC CASSLVSGPYNEQFF
TRBJ1-2 . TRBD1 TRBV5-4 TGTGCCAGCAGCGCCTTTCCGGGACAGGGGTACTATGGCTACACCTTC CASSAFPGQGYYGYTF
TRBJ1-2 . . TRBV18 TGTGCCAGCTCACTCGCGTCGCTCAGGGTCGACTATGGCTACACCTTC CASSLASLRVDYGYTF
TRBJ2-7 . TRBD2 TRBV4-3 TGCGCCAGCAGCCAGGAACCGGGAGGGGGGCAGTACTTC CASSQEPGGGQYF
TRBJ1-1 . . TRBV10-3 TGTGCCATCAACCAGGGGAACACTGAAGCTTTCTTT CAINQGNTEAFF
TRBJ2-3 once . TRBV5-4 TGTGCCAGCAGCGCCGGGACATCTAGTACAGATACGCAGTATTTT CASSAGTSSTDTQYF
TRBJ1-6 . . TRBV5-1 TGCGCCAGCAGCTTGGCCGCGACACGGAATTCACCCCTCCACTTT CASSLAATRNSPLHF
TRBJ1-2 . . TRBV28 TGTGCCAGCAGTTTCCCGGGGTCGGACTATGGCTACACCTTC CASSFPGSDYGYTF
TRBJ2-6 . TRBD1 TRBV29-1 TGCAGCGTCAGGACAGGGAGCGCTGGGGCCAACGTCCTGACTTTC CSVRTGSAGANVLTF
TRBJ1-2 once . TRBV28 TGTGCCAGCAGAAAGGGGTCTAACTATGGCTACACCTTC CASRKGSNYGYTF
TRBJ2-1 . . TRBV5-4 TGTGCCAGCAGTCGGACTTGGAATGAGCAGTTCTTC CASSRTWNEQFF
TRBJ2-3 . . TRBV5-1 TGCGCCAGCAGCTCCGGGGGCACAGATACGCAGTATTTT CASSSGGTDTQYF
TRBJ2-1 . TRBD2 TRBV5-4 TGTGCCAGCAGCTTGCGGCTAGCGGGGGGGCGGAATGAGCAGTTCTTC CASSLRLAGGRNEQFF
TRBJ2-2 . . TRBV3-1/TRBV3-2 TGTGCCAGCAGCAAATGGGACTCGGGGACCGGGGAGCTGTTTTTT CASSKWDSGTGELFF
TRBJ1-2 . TRBD1 TRBV9 TGTGCCAGCAGGCCCACCGGGACAGGGGTAGGTGGCTACACCTTC CASRPTGTGVGGYTF
TRBJ1-1 . . TRBV21-1 TGTGCCAGCAGGTACCCGTGGACAGCCCTGAAGACTGAAGCTTTCTTT CASRYPWTALKTEAFF
TRBJ1-5 . TRBD1 TRBV7-2 TGTGCCAGCAGTTCAGGGGGCTCTGGTCAGCCCCAGCATTTT CASSSGGSGQPQHF
TRBJ2-7 . . TRBV5-1 TGCGCCAGCAGCTTGCCCGGGGATTACGAGCAGTACTTC CASSLPGDYEQYF
TRBJ1-1 . . TRBV30 TGTGCCTGGAGTGTAGTCCCAGGGGCTGAAGCTTTCTTT CAWSVVPGAEAFF
TRBJ1-1 . . TRBV11-2 TGTGCCAGCAGCTTAGCCGGGGTCGGCACTGAAGCTTTCTTT CASSLAGVGTEAFF
TRBJ2-1 . TRBD1 TRBV4-3 TGCGCCAGCAGCCAAGAGCAATGGACAGGGCCCTACAATGAGCAGTTCTTC CASSQEQWTGPYNEQFF
TRBJ1-1 . . TRBV20-1 TGCAGTGCTAGTAGTCCCAGGGTAAACACTGAAGCTTTCTTT CSASSPRVNTEAFF
TRBJ1-2 . . TRBV6-1 TGTGCCAGCAGTGAAGGATTGGGAATTCAGGGAGGAGGCTACACCTTC CASSEGLGIQGGGYTF
TRBJ2-1 . . TRBV4-1 TGCGCCAGCAGCCAAGAAGGGGGAGCCTACAATGAGCAGTTCTTC CASSQEGGAYNEQFF
TRBJ1-2 . . TRBV7-2 TGTGCCAGCAGCTTAGCGGGCAGGGGCAGTTATGGCTACACCTTC CASSLAGRGSYGYTF
TRBJ1-5 . TRBD1 TRBV5-5 TGTGCCAGCAACCCGGACAGGGGACGCAATCAGCCCCAGCATTTT CASNPDRGRNQPQHF
TRBJ1-2 . . TRBV12-5 TGTGCTAGTGGCCCGGGACTCTCAAACTATGGCTACACCTTC CASGPGLSNYGYTF
TRBJ1-1 . . TRBV19 TGTGCCAGTAGTTTTAATGGGGACTCTGGAGCTTTCTTT CASSFNGDSGAFF
TRBJ2-1 . TRBD1 TRBV6-5 TGTGCCAGCAGTTATGGGACAGGGGACAATGAGCAGTTCTTC CASSYGTGDNEQFF
TRBJ1-6 once . TRBV5-5 TGTGCCAGCCTGCGGGGAGGGAATAATTCACCCCTCCACTTT CASLRGGNNSPLHF
TRBJ1-2 . . TRBV9 TGTGCCAGCAGCGTCCCCGGGGGGGGCGCGAGGGGCTACACCTTC CASSVPGGGARGYTF
TRBJ1-2 . . TRBV28 TGTGCCAGCAGTCCTTACATCTATGGCTACACCTTC CASSPYIYGYTF
TRBJ1-1 . . TRBV5-8 TGTGCCAGCAGTTTGACAGGCCAGGGCAACGCTGAAGCTTTCTTT CASSLTGQGNAEAFF
TRBJ2-7 . . TRBV10-3 TGTGCCATCAGTCCAGACAGCTCCTACGAGCAGTACTTC CAISPDSSYEQYF
TRBJ2-3 . TRBD2 TRBV7-2 TGTGCCAGCAGCGGGACTAGCGGGGGGGCAAGGGATACGCAGTATTTT CASSGTSGGARDTQYF
TRBJ2-7 . . TRBV6-2/TRBV6-3 TGTGCCAGCAGTTACTCCCCAACGTGGGTCGAGGGCTACGAGCAGTACTTC CASSYSPTWVEGYEQYF
TRBJ2-7 . . TRBV5-1 TGCGCCAGCAGCCGAGGGGACAGCGGGGGCTACGAGCAGTACTTC CASSRGDSGGYEQYF
TRBJ2-5 . . TRBV5-4 TGTGCCAGCAGCCCTGGACAGAGCCAAGAGACCCAGTACTTC CASSPGQSQETQYF
TRBJ1-2 few . TRBV5-6 TGTGCCAGCAGCTTACCGGGAGACAACTATGGCTACACCTTC CASSLPGDNYGYTF
TRBJ1-5 . TRBD1 TRBV4-3 TGCGCCAGCAGCCATCCAAAGGCTCCGGGACAGGGTTTTCAGCCCCAGCATTTT CASSHPKAPGQGFQPQHF